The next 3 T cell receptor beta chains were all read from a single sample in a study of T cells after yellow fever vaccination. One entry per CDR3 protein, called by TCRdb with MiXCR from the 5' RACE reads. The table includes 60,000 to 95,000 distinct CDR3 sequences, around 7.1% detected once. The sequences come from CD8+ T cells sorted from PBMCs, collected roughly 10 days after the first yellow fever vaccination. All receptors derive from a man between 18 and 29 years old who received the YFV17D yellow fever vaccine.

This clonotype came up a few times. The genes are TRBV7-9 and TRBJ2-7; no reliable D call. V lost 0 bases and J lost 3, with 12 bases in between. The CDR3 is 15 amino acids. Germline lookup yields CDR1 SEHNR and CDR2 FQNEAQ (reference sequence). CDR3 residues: CASSLALGRNYEQYF. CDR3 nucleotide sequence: TGTGCCAGCAGCTTAGCGCTCGGACGTAACTACGAGCAGTACTTC.

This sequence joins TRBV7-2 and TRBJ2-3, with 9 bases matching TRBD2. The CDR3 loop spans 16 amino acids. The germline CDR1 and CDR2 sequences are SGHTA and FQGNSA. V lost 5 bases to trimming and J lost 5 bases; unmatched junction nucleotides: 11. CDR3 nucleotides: TGTGCCAGCAGCCACAAGCGGGGGGACGCTAGAGATACGCAGTATTTT. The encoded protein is CASSHKRGDARDTQYF.

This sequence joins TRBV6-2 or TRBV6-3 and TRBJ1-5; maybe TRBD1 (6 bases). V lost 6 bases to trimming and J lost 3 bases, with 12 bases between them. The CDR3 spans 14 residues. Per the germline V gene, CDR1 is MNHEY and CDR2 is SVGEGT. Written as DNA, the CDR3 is TGTGCCAGCAGAGTGGACAGTCCCAATCAGCCCCAGCATTTT. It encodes CASRVDSPNQPQHF.